These T cell receptor beta chains were read from a single sample in a study of T cells in Graves' hyperthyroidism and ophthalmopathy. MiXCR, applied by TCRdb to the multiplex PCR reads, yields one record per CDR3 protein. In the table there are 450,000 to 600,000 distinct CDR3 sequences, 13% to 15% of which are singletons. The sequencing sample was made of blood. Every receptor here comes from a middle-aged woman with Graves' hyperthyroidism. The CDR3 runs from the conserved cysteine through the conserved F or W. D genes are given only for firm matches. Where a row states a size, it is once, few, many or the class of an expanded clone; other rows omit it.

>many|TRBJ2-7|TRBD1|TRBV2
TGTGCCAGCAGTCCTACGACAGGGGAGGTCTACGAGCAGTACTTC
CASSPTTGEVYEQYF
>many|TRBJ2-1|NA|TRBV3-1
TGTGCCAGCAGCCAAGTTGGGGACAATGAGCAGTTCTTC
CASSQVGDNEQFF
>few|TRBJ2-7|TRBD1|TRBV7-9
TGTGCCAGCAGCTTTTCACAGGGGCCTTACGAGCAGTACTTC
CASSFSQGPYEQYF
>few|TRBJ2-1|TRBD1|TRBV4-1
TGCGCCAGCAGCCAAGATCGGGGACAGGGGGCATTAGCGTCCCAGTTCTTC
CASSQDRGQGALASQFF
>NA|TRBJ1-2|TRBD1|TRBV9
TGTGCCAGCAGCGTAGAGGACAGGGGGCAGGGCTACACCTTC
CASSVEDRGQGYTF
>many|TRBJ1-3|NA|TRBV28
TGTGCCAGCAGTCCGACCGCTGGAAACACCATATATTTT
CASSPTAGNTIYF
>many|TRBJ2-5|TRBD2|TRBV7-3
TGTGCCAGCAGCTCTGGGACTAGCGGGAGTGGGCGGGAGACCCAGTACTTC
CASSSGTSGSGRETQYF
>once|TRBJ2-1|NA|TRBV28
TGTGCCAGCAGTTCCTCCGGGAAGGAGCAGTTCTTC
CASSSSGKEQFF
>few|TRBJ2-3|NA|TRBV6-1
TGTGCCAGCAGACGGGGGAGGAGTTCAGATACGCAGTATTTT
CASRRGRSSDTQYF
>NA|TRBJ2-7|TRBD2|TRBV12-3/TRBV12-4
TGTGCCAGCAGCAGACTAGCAAGTACCTACGAGCAGTACTTC
CASSRLASTYEQYF
>many|TRBJ2-2|NA|TRBV18
TGTGCCAGCTCACCGGGGGACATGGCGAACACCGGGGAGCTGTTTTTT
CASSPGDMANTGELFF
>many|TRBJ2-2|NA|TRBV5-1
TGCGCCAGCAGCTTGGCTGCGGGTCGGAACACCGGGGAGCTGTTTTTT
CASSLAAGRNTGELFF
>NA|TRBJ2-5|NA|TRBV29-1
TGCAGCGTTGAGCAGGAGCAAGAGACCCAGTACTTC
CSVEQEQETQYF
>NA|TRBJ2-7|TRBD1|TRBV29-1
TGCAGCGTTTGGACAGGGGGCACCTACGAGCAGTACTTC
CSVWTGGTYEQYF
>NA|TRBJ2-7|NA|TRBV19
TGTGCCAGTAGTATCCGGTCGGACTCGAGCAAGGTTAAGCAGTACTTC
CASSIRSDSSKVKQYF
>many|TRBJ2-7|NA|TRBV28
TGTGCCAGCAGCGACCCACGGGGCGGACCCCTCGTCCAAGCGTACGAGCAGTACTTC
CASSDPRGGPLVQAYEQYF
>many|TRBJ2-7|TRBD1|TRBV6-1
TGTGCCAGCAGCGCCGGGACAGGGACCAAATTCTACGAGCAGTACTTC
CASSAGTGTKFYEQYF
>few|TRBJ1-1|TRBD1|TRBV10-3
TGTGCCATCAACGACAGGGGGAGAAACACTGAAGCTTTCTTT
CAINDRGRNTEAFF
>many|TRBJ2-7|NA|TRBV27
TGTGCCAGCAGTTTGGTAGGTGCGGAGCAGTACTTC
CASSLVGAEQYF
>many|TRBJ1-2|TRBD1|TRBV28
TGTGCCAGCAGTTCCATAGGACAGGGCCGGGACTATGGCTACACCTTC
CASSSIGQGRDYGYTF
>NA|TRBJ2-1|NA|TRBV6-6
TGTGCCAGCAGTTACTCCGGACAGCCGAGGGAGCAGTTCTTC
CASSYSGQPREQFF
>once|TRBJ1-5|NA|TRBV20-1
TGCAGCCTGCGACAGGCTCCTAATCAGCCCCAGCATTTT
CSLRQAPNQPQHF
>many|TRBJ2-7|TRBD2|TRBV27
TGTGCCAGCAGACCACTAGCGGGACCCTACGAGCAGTACTTC
CASRPLAGPYEQYF
>few|TRBJ1-5|NA|TRBV3-1
TGTGCCAGCAGCCAAGGGGGGCCTTTTAATCAGCCCCAGCATTTT
CASSQGGPFNQPQHF
>NA|TRBJ1-1|TRBD1|TRBV4-1
TGCGCCAGCAGCCAAGATGGGGACAGGGGTGACACTGAAGCTTTCTTT
CASSQDGDRGDTEAFF
>NA|TRBJ2-1|TRBD2|TRBV20-1
TGCAGTGCTAGAGTTCCACTAGCGGGAGATTCCTACAATGAGCAGTTCTTC
CSARVPLAGDSYNEQFF
>NA|TRBJ2-3|TRBD2|TRBV25-1
TGTGCCAGCAGCCTTCCGGGACTAACAACAGATACGCAGTATTTT
CASSLPGLTTDTQYF
>NA|TRBJ2-2|TRBD2|TRBV10-1
TGCGCCAGCGGAGCGGGAGGAGGAACCGGGGAGCTGTTTTTT
CASGAGGGTGELFF
>few|TRBJ2-2|NA|TRBV12-3/TRBV12-4
TGTGCCAGCAGTCGGTACAGTCCCGTGAGTACCGGGGAGCTGTTTTTT
CASSRYSPVSTGELFF
>NA|TRBJ2-1|TRBD2|TRBV20-1
TGCAGTGCTATTTCAACCGGGACTAGCGTCCTCTTAGCCTACAATGAGCAGTTCTTC
CSAISTGTSVLLAYNEQFF